These 7 T cell receptor beta chains share one sample of origin, sequenced in a study of blood T cell repertoires in COVID-19. Some clones are missing from TCRdb's copy, which holds only in-frame ones; the method was immunoSEQ multiplex PCR. The table has a few hundred thousand clones, approximately 90% seen once. The sequenced sample was PBMCs or T cells enriched from blood (not recorded which). The receptors come from a woman in her sixties or seventies who had recovered from COVID-19.

The chain links TRBV18 to TRBJ2-7, with 7 nucleotides matching TRBD1. Germline V gene lookup returns CDR1 KGHSH and CDR2 LQKENI. The CDR3 spans 16 residues. Unmatched junction bases numbered 10, after V lost 2 bases and J lost 3 bases. The CDR3 bases are TGTGCCAGCTCACCAATCGCCCCGGGACAGTACTACGAGCAGTACTTC. This codes for CASSPIAPGQYYEQYF.

The chain uses TRBV4-1 and TRBJ2-7, with a possible D match to TRBD1 (7 bases). The CDR3 contains 16 residues. V lost 1 base to trimming and J lost 2 bases, with 15 bases between them. The V gene's germline CDR1 is MGHRA and CDR2 YSYEKL. CDR3 amino acids: CASSQVAGQRTYEQYF. CDR3 in DNA: TGCGCCAGCAGCCAAGTCGCGGGACAGCGAACCTACGAGCAGTACTTC.

This chain connects TRBV7-6 to TRBJ2-3; 7 nucleotides agree with TRBD2. The V segment lost 2 bases and the J segment 6 bases; nucleotides outside the gene matches: 8. The CDR3 contains 15 residues. Germline assignment: CDR1 SGHVS and CDR2 FNYEAQ. This CDR3 is CASSLLGGEGDTQYF. The CDR3 nucleotides read TGTGCCAGCAGCTTATTGGGAGGGGAAGGGGATACGCAGTATTTT.

The chain is built from TRBV5-1 and TRBJ2-2; D possibly corresponds to TRBD2 (5 bases). CDR3 length: 15 amino acids. Germline CDR1 and CDR2: SGHRS and YFSETQ. Trimming shortened V by 1 base and J by 5 bases, and 12 bases separated the two germline ends. DNA of the CDR3: TGCGCCAGCAGCTTGCCGGCTAGCCTAACCGGGGAGCTGTTTTTT. Amino acid sequence: CASSLPASLTGELFF.

The chain carries TRBV5-1 and TRBJ2-5; 13 bases match TRBD2. Germline trimming cut 0 bases from V and 5 bases from J; bases unmatched to any gene: 7. CDR1 is SGHRS and CDR2 is YFSETQ in the germline V gene. This CDR3 is 17 amino acids long. In nucleotides, the CDR3 is TGCGCCAGCAGCTTGGCACTAGCGGGGGGGCCGGGTGAGACCCAGTACTTC. Its protein product is CASSLALAGGPGETQYF.

V is TRBV28 and J is TRBJ1-5; no definite D call. The CDR3 totals 16 residues. CDR1 is MDHEN and CDR2 is SYDVKM in the germline V gene. V was trimmed by 3 bases and J by 2 bases, leaving 14 bases between them. This chain's CDR3 is CASSFEVHRGNQPQHF. CDR3 bases: TGTGCCAGCAGTTTCGAGGTACACCGGGGCAATCAGCCCCAGCATTTT. Full variable domain (remainder filled in from reference TRBV28 and TRBJ1-5): DVKVTQSSRYLVKRTGEKVFLECVQDMDHENMFWYRQDPGLGLRLIYFSYDVKMKEKGDIPEGYSVSREKKERFSLILESASTNQTSMYLCASSFEVHRGNQPQHFGDGTRLSIL.

V gene TRBV7-2 combines with J gene TRBJ2-2, with 10 positions matching TRBD2. CDR3 size: 18 residues. Per germline, CDR1 SGHTA and CDR2 FQGNSA. V shed 1 base and J 5 bases; nucleotides not matched to a gene: 10. The CDR3 coding sequence is TGTGCCAGCAGCTTAGGGCGCAGCGGGGGGGTTTGGACCGGGGAGCTGTTTTTT. This sequence encodes CASSLGRSGGVWTGELFF.